Given below is one TCR beta chain in context. Only in-frame clones appear in the TCRdb table, and some are missing; sequencing was by immunoSEQ multiplex PCR. The table includes 250,000 to 300,000 clones, approximately 90% detected once. The data derive from a study of blood T cell repertoires in COVID-19. About the research overall: Samples came from the United States, Italy and Spain, spanning acute and convalescent COVID-19.

This CDR3 is built from 12 residues. The V gene lost 5 bases and the J gene lost 6 bases, with 10 bases spanning the gap. CDR1 is SEHNR, CDR2 FQNEAQ, per germline (reference sequence). V and J are TRBV7-9 and TRBJ1-1; tentative D call: TRBD1 (5 bases). The receptor was isolated from a man between 18 and 35 years old with active or convalescent COVID-19. Sequenced: peripheral blood. The CDR3 bases are TGTGCCAGCAGCGCCCGACAGCCTGAAGCTTTCTTT. This gives the protein CASSARQPEAFF.